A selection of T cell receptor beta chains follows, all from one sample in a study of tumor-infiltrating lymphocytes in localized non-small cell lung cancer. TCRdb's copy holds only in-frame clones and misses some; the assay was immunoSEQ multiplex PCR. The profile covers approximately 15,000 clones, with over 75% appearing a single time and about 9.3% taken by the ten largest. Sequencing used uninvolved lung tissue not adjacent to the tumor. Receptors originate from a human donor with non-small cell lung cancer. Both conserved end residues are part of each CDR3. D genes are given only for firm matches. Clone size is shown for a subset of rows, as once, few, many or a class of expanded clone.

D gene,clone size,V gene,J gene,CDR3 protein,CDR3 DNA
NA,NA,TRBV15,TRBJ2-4,CATSHDLLAKNIQYF,TGTGCCACCAGCCATGATTTACTAGCCAAAAACATTCAGTACTTC
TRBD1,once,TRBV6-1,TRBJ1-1,CASSVGGWTEAFF,TGTGCCAGCAGTGTAGGGGGCTGGACTGAAGCTTTCTTT
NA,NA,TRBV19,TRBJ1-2,CASEQGLDGYTF,TGTGCCAGTGAACAGGGTCTGGATGGCTACACCTTC
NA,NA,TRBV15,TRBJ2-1,CATSRDSGRYEQFF,TGTGCCACCAGCAGAGATAGTGGAAGATATGAGCAGTTCTTC
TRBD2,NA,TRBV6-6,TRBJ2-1,CASSGREGRDEQFF,TGTGCCAGCAGCGGGCGGGAGGGCCGGGATGAGCAGTTCTTC
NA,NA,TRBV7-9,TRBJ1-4,CASSPFNEKLFF,TGTGCCAGCAGCCCATTTAATGAAAAACTGTTTTTT
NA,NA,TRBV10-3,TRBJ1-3,CAISEASGNTIYF,TGTGCCATCAGTGAGGCATCTGGAAACACCATATATTTT
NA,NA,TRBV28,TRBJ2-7,CASLDRTGVYEQYF,TGTGCCAGCCTTGACCGGACGGGGGTTTATGAGCAGTACTTC
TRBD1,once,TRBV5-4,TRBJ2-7,CASSFTSGQGGNRYEQYF,TGTGCCAGCAGTTTCACCTCCGGACAGGGAGGAAATCGCTACGAGCAGTACTTC
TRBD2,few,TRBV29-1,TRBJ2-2,CSVEDWTSTYTGELFF,TGCAGCGTTGAAGATTGGACTAGCACATACACCGGGGAGCTGTTTTTT
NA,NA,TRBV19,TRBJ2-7,CASSRKDSVSYEQYF,TGTGCCAGTAGTAGGAAGGACAGCGTCAGCTACGAGCAGTACTTC
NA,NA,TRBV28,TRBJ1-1,CASIVRLNTEAFF,TGTGCCAGCATCGTCAGGCTGAACACTGAAGCTTTCTTT
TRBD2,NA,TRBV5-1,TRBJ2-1,CASSSSGVTYNEQFF,TGCGCCAGCAGCTCTAGCGGGGTAACTTACAATGAGCAGTTCTTC
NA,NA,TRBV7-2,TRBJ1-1,CASSPEKGRQAFF,TGTGCCAGCAGCCCCGAGAAAGGGAGGCAAGCTTTCTTT
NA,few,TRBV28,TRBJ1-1,CASSFRGAGNTEAFF,TGTGCCAGCAGTTTTAGGGGGGCAGGAAACACTGAAGCTTTCTTT
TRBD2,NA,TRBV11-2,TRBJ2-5,CASSFSGNGETQYF,TGTGCCAGCAGTTTTAGCGGGAATGGGGAGACCCAGTACTTC
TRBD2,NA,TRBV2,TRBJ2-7,CASRGTSGHYEQYF,TGTGCCAGCAGGGGGACTAGCGGGCACTACGAGCAGTACTTC
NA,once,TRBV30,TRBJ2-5,CAWSKVYGETQYF,TGTGCCTGGAGTAAGGTTTACGGAGAGACCCAGTACTTC
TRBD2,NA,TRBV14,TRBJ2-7,CASSPRGGTDEQYF,TGTGCCAGCAGCCCCCGGGGAGGGACTGACGAGCAGTACTTC
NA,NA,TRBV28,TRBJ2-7,CASSFGPLEQYF,TGTGCCAGCAGTTTTGGCCCCCTGGAGCAGTACTTC
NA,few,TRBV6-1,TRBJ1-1,CASSEASENTEAFF,TGTGCCAGCAGTGAAGCGTCCGAGAACACTGAAGCTTTCTTT
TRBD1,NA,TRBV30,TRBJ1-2,CAWSLGTGRFYGYTF,TGTGCCTGGAGTCTCGGGACAGGGAGGTTCTATGGCTACACCTTC
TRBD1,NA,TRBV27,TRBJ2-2,CASSLNRGSTGELFF,TGTGCCAGCAGTTTAAACAGGGGAAGTACCGGGGAGCTGTTTTTT
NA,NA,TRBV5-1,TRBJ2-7,CASSSGHTITYEQYF,TGCGCCAGCAGCTCGGGACACACTATTACCTACGAGCAGTACTTC
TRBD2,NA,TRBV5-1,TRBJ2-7,CASSLGSGDSSYEQYF,TGCGCCAGCAGCTTGGGTAGCGGGGATAGCTCCTACGAGCAGTACTTC
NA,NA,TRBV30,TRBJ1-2,CAWSVREGYYGYTF,TGTGCCTGGAGTGTACGGGAGGGATACTATGGCTACACCTTC
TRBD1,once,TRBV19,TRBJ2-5,CASSVDRGETQYF,TGTGCCAGTAGTGTTGACAGGGGAGAGACCCAGTACTTC
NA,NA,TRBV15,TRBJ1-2,CATSRGTTYGYTF,TGTGCCACCAGCAGAGGGACAACGTATGGCTACACCTTC
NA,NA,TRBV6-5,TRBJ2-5,CASSLASEETQYF,TGTGCCAGCAGCCTAGCCTCGGAGGAGACCCAGTACTTC
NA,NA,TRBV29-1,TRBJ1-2,CSVYRDKDGYTF,TGCAGCGTTTACCGGGACAAAGATGGCTACACCTTC
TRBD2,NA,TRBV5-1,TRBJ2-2,CASSQRSLAGGSGELFF,TGCGCCAGCAGCCAAAGGAGCCTAGCGGGAGGGTCGGGGGAGCTGTTTTTT
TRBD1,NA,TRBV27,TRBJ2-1,CASSFGTGIDEQFF,TGTGCCAGCAGTTTTGGGACAGGGATCGATGAGCAGTTCTTC
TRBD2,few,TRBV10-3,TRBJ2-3,CATKTSEDTQYF,TGTGCCACCAAGACTAGCGAAGATACGCAGTATTTT
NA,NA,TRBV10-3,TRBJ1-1,CAISQTGNTEAFF,TGTGCCATCAGCCAGACAGGGAACACTGAAGCTTTCTTT
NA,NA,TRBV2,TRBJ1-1,CASSGEHGIAFF,TGTGCCAGCAGTGGTGAGCACGGGATCGCTTTCTTT
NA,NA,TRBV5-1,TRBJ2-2,CASSLAESNTGELFF,TGCGCCAGCAGCTTGGCCGAGTCGAACACCGGGGAGCTGTTTTTT
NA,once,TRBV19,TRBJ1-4,CASSMWDTLATNEKLFF,TGTGCCAGTAGTATGTGGGACACCCTTGCAACTAATGAAAAACTGTTTTTT
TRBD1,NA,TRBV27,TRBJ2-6,CASSFVQGAAGANVLTF,TGTGCCAGCAGTTTTGTACAGGGGGCTGCGGGGGCCAACGTCCTGACTTTC
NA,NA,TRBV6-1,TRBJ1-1,CASSDRDTEAFF,TGTGCCAGCAGTGACAGGGACACTGAAGCTTTCTTT
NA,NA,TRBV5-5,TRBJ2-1,CASSLGIIGEQFF,TGTGCCAGCAGCTTGGGGATTATTGGAGAGCAGTTCTTC